This T cell receptor (beta chain) appears in the sequencing data of a study of early T cells in non-severe SARS-CoV-2 infection. This clonotype showed up many times. CDR1 is LNHDA and CDR2 is SQIVND in the germline V gene (reference sequence). The V and J ends lost 7 bases and 4 bases respectively, with 17 bases between them. The CDR3 contains 15 residues. Individually, cDNA molecules had unique molecular identifiers attached to them. TCRdb reprocessed the 5' RACE reads via MiXCR and lists one record per CDR3 protein. The data contain 65,000 to 85,000 distinct CDR3 sequences, roughly 10% of them singletons.

The V and J genes are TRBV19 and TRBJ2-1; D may be TRBD1 (5 bases). Sequences were obtained from whole blood. The receptor comes from an adult who was a healthcare worker with PCR-confirmed SARS-CoV-2 infection or an uninfected control (not recorded which). The CDR3 nucleotides read TGTGCCAGTAAAGTGTCAGGGTCCCCGTACAATGAGCAGTTCTTC. Its translation is CASKVSGSPYNEQFF.